This T cell receptor (beta chain) was recorded in a study of blood T cells in healthy people across ages. The V gene lost 7 bases and the J gene lost 0 bases, with 12 bases spanning the gap. The CDR3 is 13 amino acids. CDR1 is SQVTM and CDR2 is ANQGSEA in the germline V gene. It was with a sample-barcoded 5' primer and a J-beta primer mix that a second PCR of about 6 to 11 cycles was run. A template-switch adaptor that had 12 random nucleotides put a tag on each cDNA molecule. TCRdb called the 5' RACE reads again in MiXCR, with one record for every CDR3 protein. The data hold approximately 580,000 distinct CDR3 sequences, with 24% observed a single time. Study conclusions and caveats: The long-lived group displayed more naive CD4+ cells, plus higher diversity, than the aged donors did.

Only a few counts were recorded for this clonotype. Its antigen is still unknown. This sample also belongs to another study, concerning T cells of mothers and their children. That publication notes: Whatever RNA was extracted went entirely into cDNA synthesis, at roughly 1.5 ug per 15 ul. The overlap seen between related mothers and children slightly exceeded that of unrelated pairs, though not significantly.

The rearrangement joins TRBV29-1 to TRBJ1-1; a weak D match, TRBD1 (5 bases). Input material: blood. This TCR was sampled from a boy between 10 and 17 years old in good health. CDR3 DNA sequence: TGCAGCGCCTGGGACGGTTTGAACACTGAAGCTTTCTTT. This gives the protein CSAWDGLNTEAFF.